Sequencing of this T cell receptor (beta chain) was carried out in a study of post-analysis software for immune sequencing data. Overall study findings and caveats: Patients used about five TRBV segments, including TRBV5-6, TRBV5-1 and TRBV20-1, more often than controls.

Included in the TCR beta cDNA libraries were unique molecular identifiers. cDNA molecules numbering some 500,000 came from roughly 1 to 10 million T cells. TCRdb re-analysed the PCR reads in MiXCR, keeping a single row per CDR3 protein. The sample includes roughly 670,000 distinct CDR3 sequences, about 60% of them seen just once. The germline V gene encodes CDR1 MNHEY and CDR2 SVGEGT. This CDR3 spans 15 amino acids. As concerns this clonotype: Its specificity is unknown. Sequence at one end of the junction differs from germline and may be a read error.

J is TRBJ1-6 and V is TRBV6-2 or TRBV6-3; D is unclear. The sequence came from a girl under 10 years old with multiple sclerosis. The sequenced material came from blood. The CDR3 loop is CASSYSVLERSPLNF. Here the CDR3 DNA reads TGTGCCAGCAGTTACTCGGTTCTTGAGCGGTCACCCCTCAACTTT.